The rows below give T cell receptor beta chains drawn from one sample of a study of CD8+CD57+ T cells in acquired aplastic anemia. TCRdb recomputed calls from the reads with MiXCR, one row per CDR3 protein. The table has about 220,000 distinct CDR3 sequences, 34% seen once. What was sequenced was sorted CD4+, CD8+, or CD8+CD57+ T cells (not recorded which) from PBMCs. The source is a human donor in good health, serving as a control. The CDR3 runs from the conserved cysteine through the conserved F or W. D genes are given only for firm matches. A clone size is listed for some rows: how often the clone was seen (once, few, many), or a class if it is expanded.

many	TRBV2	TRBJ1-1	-	CASTALGRLNTEAFF	TGTGCCAGCACCGCCCTGGGACGGTTGAACACTGAAGCTTTCTTT
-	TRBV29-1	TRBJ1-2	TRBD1	CSVRDRDYGYTF	TGCAGCGTTCGTGACAGGGACTATGGCTACACCTTC
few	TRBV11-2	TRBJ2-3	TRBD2	CASSPLAGGTDTQYF	TGTGCCAGCAGCCCCCTAGCGGGGGGCACAGATACGCAGTATTTT
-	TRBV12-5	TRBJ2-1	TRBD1	CASGLVQGAAYNEQFF	TGTGCTAGTGGTTTGGTACAGGGGGCCGCATACAATGAGCAGTTCTTC
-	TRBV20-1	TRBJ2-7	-	CKGYICPSSSSSYEQHF	-
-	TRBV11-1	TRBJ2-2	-	CASSQGSGELFF	TGTGCCAGCAGCCAAGGAAGCGGGGAGCTGTTTTTT
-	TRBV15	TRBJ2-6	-	CATSRDVGGANVLTF	TGTGCCACCAGCAGAGATGTCGGTGGGGCCAACGTCCTGACTTTC
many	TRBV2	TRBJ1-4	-	CASTPRPTDEEKLFF	TGTGCCAGCACCCCAAGACCCACCGATGAGGAAAAACTGTTTTTT
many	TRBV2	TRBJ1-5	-	CASSRAGNQPQHF	TGTGCCAGCAGTCGCGCGGGAAATCAGCCCCAGCATTTT
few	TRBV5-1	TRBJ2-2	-	CASSRVDTNTGELFF	TGCGCCAGCAGCCGAGTGGACACTAACACCGGGGAGCTGTTTTTT
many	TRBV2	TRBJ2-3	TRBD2	CASKRRTSGPNDTQYF	TGTGCCAGCAAGAGAAGGACTAGCGGGCCTAACGATACGCAGTATTTT
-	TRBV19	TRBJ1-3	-	CASSIARGRKSSGNTIYF	TGTGCCAGTAGTATAGCTCGCGGGCGTAAGAGCTCTGGAAACACCATATATTTT
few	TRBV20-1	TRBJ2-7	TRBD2	CSASGTSDYEQYF	TGCAGTGCTAGTGGCACTAGCGACTACGAGCAGTACTTC
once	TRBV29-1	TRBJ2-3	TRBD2	CSARTSGSADTQYF	TGCAGCGCACGGACTAGCGGGAGCGCGGATACGCAGTATTTT
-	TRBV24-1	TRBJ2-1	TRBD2	CATSDSPAGLANEQFF	TGTGCCACCAGTGATTCCCCCGCAGGACTAGCTAATGAGCAGTTCTTC
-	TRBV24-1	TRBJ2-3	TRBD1	CATSNSGGMTDTQYF	TGTGCCACCAGTAACTCAGGGGGCATGACAGATACGCAGTATTTT
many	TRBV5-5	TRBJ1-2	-	CASSLAGGRPDYGYTF	TGTGCCAGCAGCTTGGCTGGAGGCAGGCCGGACTATGGCTACACCTTC
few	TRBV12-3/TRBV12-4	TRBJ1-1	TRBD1	CASTGDRGRTEAFF	TGTGCCAGCACCGGGGACAGGGGTAGGACTGAAGCTTTCTTT
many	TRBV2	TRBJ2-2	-	CASSRENTGELFF	TGTGCCAGCTCGCGGGAGAACACCGGGGAGCTGTTTTTT
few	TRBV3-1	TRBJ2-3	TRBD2	CASSQGLAGTDTQYF	TGTGCCAGCAGCCAAGGACTAGCGGGCACAGATACGCAGTATTTT
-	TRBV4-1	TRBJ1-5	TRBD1	CASSYRTGEGQPQHF	TGCGCCAGCAGCTACCGGACAGGGGAGGGTCAGCCCCAGCATTTT
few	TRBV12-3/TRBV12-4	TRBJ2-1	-	CASSLERGEQFF	TGTGCCAGCAGTTTAGAGAGGGGTGAGCAGTTCTTC
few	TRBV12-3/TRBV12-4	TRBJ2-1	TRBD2	CASSSGTRASYNEQFF	TGTGCCAGCAGTTCCGGGACTAGGGCCTCCTACAATGAGCAGTTCTTC
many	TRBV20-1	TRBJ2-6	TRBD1	CSAWDRAGANVLTF	TGCAGTGCTTGGGACAGGGCGGGGGCCAACGTCCTGACTTTC
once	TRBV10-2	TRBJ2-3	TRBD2	CASRSLAGGSTGTQYF	TGTGCCAGCAGATCACTAGCGGGAGGATCCACAGGGACGCAGTATTTT
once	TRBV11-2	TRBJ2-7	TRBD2	CASSLDARLAGGRYEQYF	TGTGCCAGCAGCTTAGACGCCAGACTAGCGGGAGGGAGATACGAGCAGTACTTC
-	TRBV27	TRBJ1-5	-	CASTPTLGQPQHF	TGTGCCAGCACCCCGACGTTGGGCCAGCCCCAGCATTTT
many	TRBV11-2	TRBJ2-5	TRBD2	CASSLGVGRGGQETQYF	TGTGCCAGCAGCTTAGGTGTGGGGCGGGGGGGGCAAGAGACCCAGTACTTC
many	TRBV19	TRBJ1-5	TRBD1	CATRQGARGRSNQPQHF	TGTGCCACGCGACAGGGGGCGCGGGGTCGTAGCAATCAGCCCCAGCATTTT
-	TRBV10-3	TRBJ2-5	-	CAISAWDFQETQYF	TGTGCCATCAGTGCGTGGGACTTCCAAGAGACCCAGTACTTC
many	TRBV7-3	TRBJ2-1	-	CASSSNWEQQQFF	TGTGCCAGCAGCTCCAATTGGGAGCAACAGCAGTTCTTC
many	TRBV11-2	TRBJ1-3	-	CASSYPRGKDWNTIYF	TGTGCCAGCAGCTATCCGCGGGGAAAGGATTGGAACACCATATATTTT
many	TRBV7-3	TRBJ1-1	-	CASSLMGETTEAFF	TGTGCCAGCAGCTTAATGGGGGAAACCACTGAAGCTTTCTTT
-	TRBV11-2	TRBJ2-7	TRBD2	CASSFTSGTTPYEQYF	TGTGCCAGCAGCTTCACTAGCGGGACTACCCCCTACGAGCAGTACTTC
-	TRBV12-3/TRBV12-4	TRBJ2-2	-	CASSPPQGTNTGELFF	TGTGCCAGCAGCCCCCCCCAGGGGACGAACACCGGGGAGCTGTTTTTT
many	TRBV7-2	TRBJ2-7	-	CASSLASPSSYEQYF	TGTGCCAGCAGCTTAGCTTCGCCCAGCTCCTACGAGCAGTACTTC
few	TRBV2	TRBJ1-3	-	CASSPGQFSGNTIYF	TGTGCCAGCTCACCTGGACAGTTCTCTGGAAACACCATATATTTT